The 32 T cell receptor beta chains in this list originate from one sample, sequenced in a study of blood T cells in healthy people across ages (dated by TCRdb to between 2014 and 2017). Libraries were made using 5' RACE. The run used an Illumina HiSeq 2500. A second PCR of about 7 to 12 cycles was run with a J-beta primer mix and a sample-barcoded 5' primer. TCRdb reran the public reads through fastp at Q25 and MiXCR, keeping productive beta chains. For every CDR3 protein sequence, its rows merge into one entry that carries the most common genes and DNA. In this sample the table shows about 970,000 distinct CDR3 sequences, around 54% of which occur a single time. The top ten hold 20% to 25% of the sample. The sample taken for sequencing was blood. These receptors all stem from a woman aged 55-69 years in good health.

The chain is built from TRBV2 and TRBJ2-7, with D tentatively TRBD1 or TRBD2 (5 bases each). The CDR3 contains 15 residues. Germline CDR1 is SNHLY and CDR2 is FYNNEI. Trimming shortened V by 5 bases and J by 0 bases, and 14 bases separated the two germline ends. CDR3 DNA sequence: TGTGCCAGCAGTTTTCCGGGACGGAGCTCCTACGAGCAGTACTTC. Its translation is CASSFPGRSSYEQYF.

CDR3 loop: CSARDFSGRSNEQFF. The CDR3 nucleotides are TGCAGTGCTAGAGATTTTAGCGGGAGAAGCAATGAGCAGTTCTTC. The rearrangement uses TRBV20-1 and TRBJ2-1; 9 bases are shared with TRBD2. CDR1 is DFQATT, CDR2 SNEGSKA, per germline (reference sequence). The CDR3 extends over 15 amino acids. V lost 0 bases, J lost 6 bases, and 6 bases stayed unmatched.

This clonotype was counted a single time. The chain carries TRBV7-8 and TRBJ1-5; D is unresolved. The length of the CDR3 is 17 residues. V lost 4 bases and J lost 7, with 23 bases in between. Germline CDR1 and CDR2: SGHVS and FQNEAQ. CDR3 coding DNA: TGTGCCAGCAGCTCCCGCCGAAGGCTGCAGAGCGGGCAGCCCCAGCATTTT. As protein: CASSSRRRLQSGQPQHF.

The genes are TRBV6-1 and TRBJ2-5; 14 bases match TRBD2. The DNA end lines up better with TRBJ2-7; the J call may be wrong. The germline V gene encodes CDR1 MNHNS and CDR2 SASEGT. The length of the CDR3 is 18 residues. The CDR3 DNA reads TGTGCCAGCATCTTAACAAACCCTGGGACTAGCGGGAGTACCGAGCAGTACTTC. Translation gives CASILTNPGTSGSTEQYF.

This sequence joins TRBV7-8 and TRBJ2-3; 8 bases agree with TRBD2. CDR3 size: 15 residues. The V and J ends lost 6 bases and 1 base, in that order; junction bases with no gene match: 6. Germline CDR1 reads SGHVS; CDR2 reads FQNEAQ. This CDR3 reads CASRRGLAGTDTQYF. The CDR3, as DNA: TGTGCCAGCAGACGAGGACTAGCAGGCACAGATACGCAGTATTTT.

CDR3 coding DNA: TGTGCCAGCAGAGGGACAGGGTTACATCAGCCCCAGCATTTT. It encodes CASRGTGLHQPQHF. The chain uses TRBV27 and TRBJ1-5; TRBD1 matches at 9 bases. From germline, CDR1 is MNHEY and CDR2 SMNVEV (reference sequence). With 6 bases clipped from V and 5 bases from J, the junction kept 5 bases outside the gene matches. This CDR3 is 14 amino acids long.

The rearrangement links TRBV19 to TRBJ2-7, with D perhaps TRBD1 or TRBD2 (6 bases each). The CDR3 has 12 amino acids. Germline V gene data show CDR1 as LNHDA and CDR2 as SQIVND (reference sequence). The V end was cut by 4 bases, the J end by 3 bases, with 7 bases between. The CDR3 DNA reads TGTGCCAGTAGTAAGGGGGGCTACGAGCAGTACTTC. Its protein product is CASSKGGYEQYF.

This clonotype has only a few counts. The rearrangement joins TRBV7-2 to TRBJ2-3; possible D gene TRBD2, 7 bases. V lost 7 bases and J lost 2, with 22 bases in between. From germline, CDR1 is SGHTA and CDR2 FQGNSA. The CDR3 runs to 17 residues. CDR3 in DNA: TGTGCCAGCACCCTACGGAGCGGGGCAGGGGTCACAGATACGCAGTATTTT. The encoded protein is CASTLRSGAGVTDTQYF.

The chain uses TRBV27 and TRBJ2-7; unclear D gene. Germline V gene sequence: CDR1 MNHEY, CDR2 SMNVEV (reference sequence). V dropped 6 bases and J dropped 6 bases, with 18 bases sitting between them. The CDR3 sequence is 14 residues long. The CDR3 here is CASSDTAFVSEQYF. The CDR3 bases are TGTGCCAGCAGCGACACGGCCTTCGTCTCCGAGCAGTACTTC.

This chain joins TRBV4-3 and TRBJ2-3; 8 bases agree with TRBD1. The germline V gene encodes CDR1 LGHNA and CDR2 YSLEER. The CDR3 is 15 amino acids. After removal of 1 base from V and 4 bases from J, the junction contained 4 bases not matched to a gene. For the CDR3, the DNA is TGCGCCAGCAGCCAAGGACAGGGGCGGCCAGATACGCAGTATTTT. This encodes CASSQGQGRPDTQYF.

The rearrangement links TRBV12-3 or TRBV12-4 to TRBJ2-5; no firm D call. V was trimmed by 2 bases and J by 1 base, leaving 14 bases between them. The CDR3 runs to 16 residues. The CDR3 loop is CASSLKGGRTQETQYF. The CDR3 coding sequence is TGTGCCAGCAGTTTAAAGGGCGGACGGACCCAAGAGACCCAGTACTTC.

V and J are TRBV5-6 and TRBJ2-1; 8 nucleotides match TRBD2. This CDR3 is built from 16 residues. V lost 4 bases to trimming and J lost 12 bases; unmatched junction nucleotides: 18. Germline V gives CDR1 SGHDT, CDR2 YYEEEE. The CDR3 DNA sequence: TGTGCCAGCAGCCGAGCCCCGGGACTAGGGGGTGTGGGGCAGTTCTTC. This translates into CASSRAPGLGGVGQFF.

The chain is built from TRBV18 and TRBJ1-2; 9 bases line up with TRBD1. The CDR3 consists of 14 residues. V gave up 5 bases and J gave up 7 bases; unmatched junction bases: 8. CDR1 KGHSH and CDR2 LQKENI come from the germline V gene. CDR3 sequence (DNA): TGTGCCAGCTCAACTTTGGACAGGGGCGGTGGCTACACCTTC. It encodes CASSTLDRGGGYTF. The entire variable domain, with the rest obtained from reference TRBV18 and TRBJ1-2, is as follows: NAGVMQNPRHLVRRRGQEARLRCSPMKGHSHVYWYRQLPEEGLKFMVYLQKENIIDESGMPKERFSAEFPKEGPSILRIQQVVRGDSAAYFCASSTLDRGGGYTFGSGTRLTVV.

The chain links TRBV2 to TRBJ1-1; TRBD1 is a possible D gene (6 bases). V was shortened by 4 bases and J by 0 bases, with 15 bases between the two germline ends. The CDR3 length is 16 residues. Germline V gene lookup returns CDR1 SNHLY and CDR2 FYNNEI. CDR3 region: CASSVGGEAMNTEAFF. The CDR3 DNA reads as TGTGCCAGCAGTGTAGGGGGGGAAGCCATGAACACTGAAGCTTTCTTT. Using reference TRBV2 and TRBJ1-1 for the parts outside the CDR3, the full variable domain is EPEVTQTPSHQVTQMGQEVILRCVPISNHLYFYWYRQILGQKVEFLVSFYNNEISEKSEIFDDQFSVERPDGSNFTLKIRSTKLEDSAMYFCASSVGGEAMNTEAFFGQGTRLTVV.

CDR3 sequence reads: CATSDPRADPSGDTQYF. DNA of the CDR3: TGTGCCACCAGTGACCCAAGGGCTGATCCGTCGGGGGATACGCAGTATTTT. This chain uses TRBV24-1 with TRBJ2-3; a weak D match, TRBD2 (5 bases). The ends were cut back, 4 bases at V and 6 bases at J, with 22 bases in the middle. Looked up from germline, CDR1 is KGHDR and CDR2 is SFDVKD. The CDR3 length is 17 residues.

This clonotype has only a few counts. The chain combines TRBV27 with TRBJ2-5, with 10 bases fitting TRBD1. J was trimmed by 7 bases and V by 2 bases; bases with no gene match: 4. Per germline, CDR1 MNHEY and CDR2 SMNVEV (reference sequence). This CDR3 comprises 14 residues. The CDR3 sequence is CASSLGGQGTTQYF. The DNA of the CDR3 is TGTGCCAGCAGTTTAGGGGGACAGGGGACGACCCAGTACTTC.

To note about this clonotype: This is likely a read error, given that the CDR3 carries no conserved phenylalanine or tryptophan at its end. This rearrangement joins TRBV12-3 or TRBV12-4 to TRBJ2-7, with D possibly being TRBD2 (5 bases). Trimming cost V 4 bases and J 2 bases, with 12 bases left between them. The CDR3 totals 14 residues. The CDR3 loop reads CASSSGIPTYEQYC. CDR3 nucleotide sequence: TGTGCCAGCAGTTCCGGGATACCCACCTACGAGCAGTACTGC.

This rearrangement joins TRBV6-5 to TRBJ1-1; D remains unclear. The CDR3 has 15 amino acids. V was pared by 5 bases and J by 1 base, with 14 bases between. Germline CDR1 is MNHEY and CDR2 is SVGAGI. CDR3 coding DNA: TGTGCCAGCAGTCCCCGTGGTGATAAGAACACTGAAGCTTTCTTT. Translating it yields CASSPRGDKNTEAFF.

This clonotype occurred many times. The V gene is TRBV7-2, the J gene TRBJ1-1; D ambiguous. Deletions cut 5 bases from V and 2 bases from J, with 9 bases between. The germline gives CDR1 SGHTA, CDR2 FQGNSA. This CDR3 region has 13 residues. The CDR3 loop is CASSVQPNTEAFF. For the CDR3, the DNA is TGTGCCAGCAGCGTACAGCCCAACACTGAAGCTTTCTTT.

V and J are TRBV24-1 and TRBJ2-3; D is undetermined. The V end was cut by 5 bases, the J end by 5 bases, with 10 bases between. The CDR3 runs 13 residues. The germline V gene encodes CDR1 KGHDR and CDR2 SFDVKD. The CDR3 region has the DNA TGTGCCACCAGTGGGTGGGAAAGAGATACGCAGTATTTT. This gives the protein CATSGWERDTQYF.

The chain is built from TRBV20-1 and TRBJ2-1, with D perhaps TRBD1 or TRBD2 (5 bases each). CDR1 is DFQATT, CDR2 SNEGSKA, per germline (reference sequence). The CDR3 extends over 15 amino acids. V was clipped by 0 bases and J by 6 bases, with 15 bases between them. The CDR3 nucleotides read TGCAGTGCTAGAGATTACGGGGCTGGTACCAATGAGCAGTTCTTC. Translating it yields CSARDYGAGTNEQFF.

A few counts support this clonotype. The chain carries TRBV4-1 and TRBJ1-5; unclear D gene. Trimming pared 6 bases from V and 7 bases from J, leaving 16 bases between. CDR1 and CDR2 (germline): MGHRA, YSYEKL. The length of the CDR3 is 14 residues. CDR3 loop: CASSRGPQEQPQHF. The CDR3 bases are TGCGCCAGCAGTAGAGGGCCCCAGGAGCAGCCCCAGCATTTT.

The chain combines TRBV7-9 with TRBJ2-7; D gene ambiguous. The CDR3 is 13 residues long. Trimming stripped 5 bases from V and 3 bases from J, with 11 bases between. Germline V gene lookup returns CDR1 SEHNR and CDR2 FQNEAQ (reference sequence). Here the CDR3 reads CASSPQSRYEQYF. Written as DNA, the CDR3 is TGTGCCAGCAGCCCCCAGAGTCGCTACGAGCAGTACTTC.

The gene calls are TRBV30 and TRBJ1-2; the D is unclear. Germline loops: CDR1 GTSNPN, CDR2 SVGIG (reference sequence). V lost 0 bases, J lost 4 bases, and 18 bases lay in between. The CDR3 loop spans 16 amino acids. CDR3 amino acids: CAWSVFSGWYTYGYTF. For the CDR3, the DNA is TGTGCCTGGAGTGTATTCTCCGGCTGGTACACCTATGGCTACACCTTC.

The genes are TRBV5-6 and TRBJ1-2, with D uncertain. V was trimmed by 4 bases and J by 0 bases, leaving 10 bases between them. Germline CDR1 and CDR2: SGHDT and YYEEEE. The CDR3 is 14 residues long. CDR3: CASSTDIANYGYTF. The CDR3, as DNA: TGTGCCAGCAGCACTGACATTGCTAACTATGGCTACACCTTC.

The chain combines TRBV4-3 with TRBJ2-5; D possibly uses TRBD1 or TRBD2 (6 bases each). Matching the DNA end better, TRBJ2-7 makes the J call doubtful. This CDR3 region has 19 residues. Germline values: CDR1 LGHNA, CDR2 YSLEER. The CDR3 spells CASILQRAIERRGEYEQYF. CDR3 sequence (DNA): TGCGCCAGCATACTTCAACGCGCCATCGAGCGAAGGGGGGAATACGAGCAGTACTTC.

This clonotype was observed a handful of times. The V call is TRBV20-1, the J call TRBJ2-1; 12 bases are a match to TRBD2. J gave up 6 bases and V 3 bases, and 9 bases lay outside the gene matches. CDR1 and CDR2 from the germline V gene are DFQATT and SNEGSKA (reference sequence). The CDR3 is 16 amino acids. The chain's CDR3 is CSASLASGRAINEQFF. DNA for the CDR3: TGCAGTGCTAGTTTGGCTAGCGGGAGGGCCATCAATGAGCAGTTCTTC.

The genes are TRBV7-2 and TRBJ2-1; 7 nucleotides line up with TRBD2. In germline, CDR1 is SGHTA, CDR2 FQGNSA. This CDR3 region has 15 residues. The V and J ends lost 5 bases and 7 bases, in that order; junction bases with no gene match: 11. Written as DNA, the CDR3 is TGTGCCAGCAGCGAAGGGCGGACTAGAGGAAATGAGCAGTTCTTC. Translating it yields CASSEGRTRGNEQFF.

The chain links TRBV5-1 to TRBJ2-3; a possible D gene is TRBD1 (6 bases). Germline CDR1 and CDR2: SGHRS and YFSETQ. V lost 1 base and J lost 2, with 11 bases in between. The CDR3 contains 15 residues. The CDR3 sequence: CASSLQTGPTDTQYF. The CDR3 DNA reads as TGCGCCAGCAGCTTGCAGACAGGTCCCACAGATACGCAGTATTTT.

The table lists this clonotype with a count of one. The CDR3 nucleotides are TGCGCCAGCAGCCAAGGGCAGTTAGGAGAGACCCAGTACTTC. It translates to CASSQGQLGETQYF. V and J are TRBV4-1 and TRBJ2-5, with D uncertain. The germline V and J ends were trimmed by 1 base and 4 bases, with 10 bases remaining between them. Germline CDR1 is MGHRA and CDR2 is YSYEKL. CDR3 length: 14 amino acids.

The chain links TRBV7-2 to TRBJ2-7; a weak D match, TRBD2 (6 bases). This CDR3 region has 17 residues. Per the germline V gene, CDR1 is SGHTA and CDR2 is FQGNSA. V gave up 0 bases and J gave up 3 bases, with 18 bases separating them. CDR3 sequence: CASSLAWASAINYEQYF. The CDR3, as DNA: TGTGCCAGCAGCTTAGCGTGGGCTAGCGCAATTAACTACGAGCAGTACTTC. The full variable domain, rest sourced from reference TRBV7-2 and TRBJ2-7, is GAGVSQSPSNKVTEKGKDVELRCDPISGHTALYWYRQSLGQGLEFLIYFQGNSAPDKSGLPSDRFSAERTGGSVSTLTIQRTQQEDSAVYLCASSLAWASAINYEQYFGPGTRLTVT.

This clonotype has at least ten counts. This rearrangement joins TRBV12-3 or TRBV12-4 to TRBJ2-7; D is undetermined. The CDR3 totals 13 residues. V gave up 5 bases and J gave up 5 bases, with 13 bases separating them. The CDR3 sequence is CASSPSDVNEQYF. In DNA, the CDR3 is TGTGCCAGCAGTCCCTCGGACGTAAACGAGCAGTACTTC.